The 23 T cell receptor beta chains given below trace back to one sample, sequenced in a study of T cells in Graves' hyperthyroidism and ophthalmopathy (dated 2019 in TCRdb). The library was made by multiplex PCR. The sequencer listed for this sample is Illumina HiSeq 2000. TCR beta CDR3 regions were amplified from RNA transcripts. The first round of RT-PCR for the TCR CDR3 was performed with the HTBI primer set and the Qiagen OneStep RT-PCR kit. TCRdb itself trimmed the public reads at Q25 with fastp, ran MiXCR and retained productive beta chains. Every distinct CDR3 protein forms one entry, paired with its most common genes and DNA. Recorded for this sample are under 750,000 distinct CDR3 sequences; around 20% of them occurred a single time. Together, the top ten hold over 15% of the sample. Sequenced input: blood. All receptors come from a woman aged 45-59 years with Graves' hyperthyroidism that later progressed to Graves' ophthalmopathy.

This sequence joins TRBV5-6 and TRBJ1-5; 7 nucleotides align to TRBD1. CDR3 length: 14 amino acids. Trimming cost V 4 bases and J 7 bases; bases outside gene matches: 8. CDR1 and CDR2 from the germline V gene are SGHDT and YYEEEE. Written as DNA, the CDR3 is TGTGCCAGCAGCCAATATAACAGGGGACAGCCCCAGCATTTT. It codes for CASSQYNRGQPQHF.

As regards this clonotype: A read error may explain this, as a much larger clone is one base away. The chain couples TRBV15 to TRBJ2-5; 9 nucleotides align to TRBD2. Germline loops: CDR1 LNHNV, CDR2 YYDKDF (reference sequence). The CDR3 is 15 residues long. The CDR3: CATSSPGLARQTLYF. In DNA form, the CDR3 reads TGTGCCACCAGCAGTCCCGGACTAGCGAGGCAGACCCTGTACTTC.

Here the CDR3 reads CASSFDYYGYTF. DNA for the CDR3: TGTGCCAGCAGTTTCGACTACTATGGCTACACCTTC. The chain carries TRBV12-3 or TRBV12-4 and TRBJ1-2; D not resolved. The CDR3 has 12 amino acids. Between the trimmed V and J ends, which lost 3 bases and 3 bases, there was a span of 5 bases.

V usage is TRBV5-1 and J usage is TRBJ1-4, with D perhaps TRBD1 (6 bases). V was clipped by 6 bases and J by 10 bases, with 13 bases between them. The CDR3 runs 12 residues. The germline V gene has CDR1 SGHRS and CDR2 YFSETQ. CDR3 bases: TGCGCCAGCACCCCGGGAGGGGGAAAACTGTTTTTT. Translated: CASTPGGGKLFF.

V and J are TRBV7-9 and TRBJ1-1; a possible D gene is TRBD1 (5 bases). V shed 3 bases and J shed 3 bases, with 11 bases lying between them. Germline V gives CDR1 SEHNR, CDR2 FQNEAQ (reference sequence). The CDR3 has 14 residues. The CDR3 DNA reads as TGTGCCAGCAGCTTTCCAGGGTCCGACACTGAAGCTTTCTTT. Its translation: CASSFPGSDTEAFF.

This clonotype came up a few times. This rearrangement joins TRBV28 to TRBJ2-7; 7 positions match TRBD1. Germline lookup yields CDR1 MDHEN and CDR2 SYDVKM. The CDR3 has 14 amino acids. V shed 4 bases and J 5 bases; nucleotides not matched to a gene: 8. For the CDR3, the DNA is TGTGCCAGCAGTTACTTCGACAGGGTACACGAGCAGTACTTC. It translates to CASSYFDRVHEQYF.

There are many counts of this clonotype. The chain has TRBV14 and TRBJ1-6; D perhaps matches TRBD1 (5 bases). The CDR3 runs 16 residues. Germline lookup yields CDR1 SGHDN and CDR2 FVKESK. Trimming left V 3 bases short and J 5 bases short, with 14 bases between. CDR3 DNA sequence: TGTGCCAGCAGCCAGTGGACACCCAGGAATAATTCACCCCTCCACTTT. Its translation: CASSQWTPRNNSPLHF.

CDR3 protein: CASSQVLEINYGYTF. DNA of the CDR3: TGCGCCAGCAGCCAAGTCTTGGAGATTAACTATGGCTACACCTTC. The rearrangement uses TRBV4-1 and TRBJ1-2; no reliable D call. The V and J ends lost 1 base and 1 base respectively, with 10 bases between them. CDR1 is MGHRA and CDR2 is YSYEKL in the germline V gene. The CDR3 runs 15 residues.

In its sample, this clonotype was seen many times. The V gene is TRBV11-2, the J gene TRBJ1-4; possibly TRBD1 for D (5 bases). V was pared by 0 bases and J by 3 bases, with 8 bases between. The CDR3 sequence is 15 residues long. Germline V gives CDR1 SGHAT, CDR2 FQNNGV. This CDR3 is CASSLERDANEKLFF. CDR3 DNA: TGTGCCAGCAGCTTAGAGAGGGACGCTAATGAAAAACTGTTTTTT.

V is TRBV7-3 and J is TRBJ2-2, with 10 positions matching TRBD2. Germline CDR1 and CDR2: SGHTA and FQGTGA. The CDR3 length is 15 residues. Trimming at V came to 3 bases and at J to 7 bases, leaving 5 bases not matched to a gene. CDR3 amino acids: CASSLSGGAGGELFF. The CDR3 DNA is TGTGCCAGCAGCTTGAGCGGGGGGGCTGGCGGGGAGCTGTTTTTT.

This clonotype was counted ten times or more. The CDR3 sequence is CASSFSAGVADTQYF. CDR3 DNA sequence: TGCGCCAGCAGCTTCTCAGCGGGGGTTGCAGATACGCAGTATTTT. The chain recombines TRBV5-1 with TRBJ2-3, with 8 bases identical to TRBD2. Per the germline V gene, CDR1 is SGHRS and CDR2 is YFSETQ. V dropped 2 bases and J dropped 4; count of bases not matched to a gene: 6. The CDR3 has 15 residues.

In its sample, this clonotype was seen a few times. A read error may produce the germline difference seen at one junction end. The chain uses TRBV5-1 and TRBJ1-3, with TRBD1 matching 7 bases. The CDR3 runs 15 residues. The germline V gene has CDR1 SGHRS and CDR2 YFSETQ. In DNA form, the CDR3 reads TGCGCCAGCAGCTTGAAGGAGGGGGCTGGAAACACTATATATTTT. Translation gives CASSLKEGAGNTIYF.

This clonotype was counted ten times or more. This chain joins TRBV10-1 and TRBJ2-3; D may be TRBD2 (7 bases). Trimming shortened V by 3 bases and J by 4 bases, and 11 bases separated the two germline ends. Per germline, CDR1 WNHNN and CDR2 SYGVQD (reference sequence). The length of the CDR3 is 14 residues. CDR3 coding DNA: TGCGCCAGCAGTGATGGGGGGGCCTCAGATACGCAGTATTTT. It codes for CASSDGGASDTQYF.

This clonotype has only a few counts. The rearrangement links TRBV7-3 to TRBJ1-2; possible D gene TRBD1, 5 bases. The CDR3 contains 13 residues. Germline loops: CDR1 SGHTA, CDR2 FQGTGA. V lost 2 bases, J lost 8 bases, and 12 bases lay in between. The CDR3 here is CASSLLGGPGYTF. The CDR3 coding sequence is TGTGCCAGCAGCTTATTGGGGGGACCGGGCTACACCTTC.

This clonotype was seen at least ten times. The chain uses TRBV19 and TRBJ2-6; weak D call: TRBD2 (6 bases). Germline lookup yields CDR1 LNHDA and CDR2 SQIVND (reference sequence). V was clipped by 3 bases and J by 0 bases, with 18 bases between them. The CDR3 extends over 19 amino acids. The CDR3 DNA follows: TGTGCCAGTAGTATCCGGGGGATCCCAGGGCGCTCTGGGGCCAACGTCCTGACTTTC. Translation gives CASSIRGIPGRSGANVLTF.

This clonotype was recorded many times. The chain recombines TRBV19 with TRBJ1-1, with D possibly being TRBD1 (5 bases). CDR3 size: 13 residues. Germline V gene lookup returns CDR1 LNHDA and CDR2 SQIVND (reference sequence). Trimming shortened V by 9 bases and J by 5 bases, and 16 bases separated the two germline ends. CDR3 amino acids: CASSIVGDTEAFF. As DNA, the CDR3 is TGTGCCAGCAGCATTGTGGGGGATACTGAAGCTTTCTTT.

V and J are TRBV6-9 and TRBJ1-1; the match to TRBD1 covers 7 bases. The trim removed 3 bases at V and 0 bases at J, leaving 19 bases unmatched. Germline CDR1 is MNHGY and CDR2 is SVAAGI. This CDR3 region has 20 residues. The DNA for the CDR3 is TGTGCCAGCAGTTACGACAGGGAGGGATCCACAGGCGTGATGAACACTGAAGCTTTCTTT. The encoded protein is CASSYDREGSTGVMNTEAFF.

The genes are TRBV29-1 and TRBJ1-1; D is possibly TRBD1 (6 bases). Germline CDR1 SQVTM, CDR2 ANQGSEA. Trimming took off 4 bases at V and 4 bases at J, with 16 bases between the two ends. The CDR3 extends over 14 amino acids. The CDR3 here is CSVGLQGSPTEAFF. CDR3 coding DNA: TGCAGCGTTGGGTTACAGGGTAGCCCCACTGAAGCTTTCTTT.

The chain couples TRBV18 to TRBJ2-1; TRBD1 might be the D (6 bases). Trimming left V 1 base short and J 6 bases short, with 13 bases between. The CDR3 spans 15 residues. Germline V lookup: CDR1 KGHSH, CDR2 LQKENI. The CDR3: CASSPRTGPGNEQFF. The DNA for the CDR3 is TGTGCCAGCTCACCACGTACAGGGCCAGGCAATGAGCAGTTCTTC.

The rearrangement joins TRBV12-3 or TRBV12-4 to TRBJ2-6; 7 bases fit TRBD1. The CDR3 extends over 17 amino acids. V trimming: 3 bases; J trimming: 1 base; junction bases outside the gene matches: 6. The CDR3, as DNA: TGTGCCAGCAGTTTGGCCAGGGGGTTATCTGGGGCCAACGTCCTGACTTTC. Its translation is CASSLARGLSGANVLTF.

A remark on this clonotype: A much larger clone differs by one base, so this may be a read error. The V call is TRBV6-2 or TRBV6-3, the J call TRBJ2-1; the D gene is possibly TRBD2 (6 bases). The CDR3 runs 14 residues. With 7 bases removed from V and 6 bases from J, the gap between germline ends came to 16 bases. The germline CDR1 and CDR2 sequences are MNHEY and SVGEGT. The CDR3 is CASTPPGTCNEQFF. In DNA, the CDR3 is TGTGCCAGCACCCCCCCCGGGACTTGCAATGAGCAGTTCTTC.

This clonotype was recorded at least ten times. The CDR3 reads CSAKQGRYEQYF. The DNA of the CDR3 is TGCAGTGCTAAGCAGGGACGTTACGAGCAGTACTTC. This rearrangement joins TRBV20-1 to TRBJ2-7, with D perhaps TRBD1 or TRBD2 (5 bases each). Trimming shortened V by 4 bases and J by 4 bases, and 11 bases separated the two germline ends. Germline values: CDR1 DFQATT, CDR2 SNEGSKA (reference sequence). This CDR3 is built from 12 residues.

This clonotype turned up a few times. The chain employs TRBV18 and TRBJ2-5; 10 bases line up with TRBD2. CDR1 and CDR2 from the germline V gene are KGHSH and LQKENI. The CDR3 contains 15 residues. Trimming cost V 5 bases and J 4 bases; bases outside gene matches: 7. CDR3 sequence (DNA): TGTGCCAGCTCAGAAACTAGCGGGGAAGGAGAGACCCAGTACTTC. Encoded protein: CASSETSGEGETQYF.